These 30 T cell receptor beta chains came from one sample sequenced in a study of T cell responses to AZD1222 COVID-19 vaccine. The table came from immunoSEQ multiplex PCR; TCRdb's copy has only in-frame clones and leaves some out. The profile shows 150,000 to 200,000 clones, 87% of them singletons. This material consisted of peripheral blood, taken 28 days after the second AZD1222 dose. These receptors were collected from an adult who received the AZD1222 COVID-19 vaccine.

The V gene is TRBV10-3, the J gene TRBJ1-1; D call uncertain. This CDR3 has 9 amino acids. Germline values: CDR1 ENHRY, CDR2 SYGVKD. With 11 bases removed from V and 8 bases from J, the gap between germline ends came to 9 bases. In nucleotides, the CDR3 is TGTGCCGTTGGCCAAGAAGCTTTCTTT. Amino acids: CAVGQEAFF.

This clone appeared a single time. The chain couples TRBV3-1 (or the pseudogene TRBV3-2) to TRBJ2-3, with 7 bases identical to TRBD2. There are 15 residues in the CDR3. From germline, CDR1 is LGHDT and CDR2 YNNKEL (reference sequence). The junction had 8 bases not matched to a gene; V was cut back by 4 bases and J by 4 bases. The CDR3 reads CASSRTSVRADTQYF. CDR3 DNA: TGTGCCAGCAGCCGAACTAGCGTAAGGGCAGATACGCAGTATTTT.

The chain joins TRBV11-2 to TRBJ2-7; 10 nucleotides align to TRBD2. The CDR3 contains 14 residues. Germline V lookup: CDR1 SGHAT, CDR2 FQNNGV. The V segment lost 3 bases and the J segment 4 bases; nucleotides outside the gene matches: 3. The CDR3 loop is CASSFGSGRYEQYF. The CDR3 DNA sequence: TGTGCCAGCAGCTTTGGTAGCGGGAGGTACGAGCAGTACTTC.

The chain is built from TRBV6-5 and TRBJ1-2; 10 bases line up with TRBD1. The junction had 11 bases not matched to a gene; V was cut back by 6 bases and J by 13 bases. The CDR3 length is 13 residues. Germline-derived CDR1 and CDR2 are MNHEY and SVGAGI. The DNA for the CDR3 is TGTGCCAGCAGACAACCCCCCGGGACAGGGGTCACCTTC. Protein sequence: CASRQPPGTGVTF.

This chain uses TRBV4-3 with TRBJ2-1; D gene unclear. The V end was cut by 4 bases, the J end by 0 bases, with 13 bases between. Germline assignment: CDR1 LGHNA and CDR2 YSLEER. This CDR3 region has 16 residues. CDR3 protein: CASSPRAQSSYNEQFF. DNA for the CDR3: TGCGCCAGCAGCCCTCGGGCCCAGAGCTCCTACAATGAGCAGTTCTTC.

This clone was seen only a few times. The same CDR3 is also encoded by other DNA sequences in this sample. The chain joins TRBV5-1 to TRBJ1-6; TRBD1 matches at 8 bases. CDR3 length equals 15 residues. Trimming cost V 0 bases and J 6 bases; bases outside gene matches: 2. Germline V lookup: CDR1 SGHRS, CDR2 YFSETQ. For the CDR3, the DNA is TGCGCCAGCAGCTTGGACAGGGGGACTAATTCACCCCTCCACTTT. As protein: CASSLDRGTNSPLHF.

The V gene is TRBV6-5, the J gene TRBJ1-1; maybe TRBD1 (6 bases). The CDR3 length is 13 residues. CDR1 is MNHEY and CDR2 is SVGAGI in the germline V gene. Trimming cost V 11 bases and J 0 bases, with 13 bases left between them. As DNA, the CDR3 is TGTGCCGGGCGGACAGCCCTGAACACTGAAGCTTTCTTT. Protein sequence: CAGRTALNTEAFF.

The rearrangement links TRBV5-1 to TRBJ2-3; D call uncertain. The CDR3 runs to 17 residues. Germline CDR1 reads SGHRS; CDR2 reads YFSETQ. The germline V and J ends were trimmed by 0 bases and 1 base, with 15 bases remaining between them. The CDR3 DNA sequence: TGCGCCAGCAGCTTGGGTCCTTCTGCGTCCGGCACAGATACGCAGTATTTT. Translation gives CASSLGPSASGTDTQYF.

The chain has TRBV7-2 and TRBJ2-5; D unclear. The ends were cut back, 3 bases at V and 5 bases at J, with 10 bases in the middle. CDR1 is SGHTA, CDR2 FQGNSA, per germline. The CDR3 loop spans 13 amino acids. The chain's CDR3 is CASSFKGYETQYF. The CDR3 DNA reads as TGTGCCAGCAGCTTTAAAGGGTATGAGACCCAGTACTTC.

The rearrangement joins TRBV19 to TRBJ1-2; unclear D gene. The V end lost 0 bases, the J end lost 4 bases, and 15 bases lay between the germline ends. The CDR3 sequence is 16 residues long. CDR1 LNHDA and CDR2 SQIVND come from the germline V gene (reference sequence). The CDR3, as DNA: TGTGCCAGTAGTATAGATCTCGCGGGCCTCTCCTATGGCTACACCTTC. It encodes CASSIDLAGLSYGYTF.

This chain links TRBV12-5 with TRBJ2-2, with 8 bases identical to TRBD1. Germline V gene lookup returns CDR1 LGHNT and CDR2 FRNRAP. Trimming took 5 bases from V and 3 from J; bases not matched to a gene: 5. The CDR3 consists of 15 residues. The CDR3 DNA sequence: TGTGCTAGTGGTACGGGACAGGTTGACACCGGGGAGCTGTTTTTT. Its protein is CASGTGQVDTGELFF. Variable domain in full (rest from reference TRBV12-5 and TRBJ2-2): DARVTQTPRHKVTEMGQEVTMRCQPILGHNTVFWYRQTMMQGLELLAYFRNRAPLDDSGMPKDRFSAEMPDATLATLKIQPSEPRDSAVYFCASGTGQVDTGELFFGEGSRLTVL.

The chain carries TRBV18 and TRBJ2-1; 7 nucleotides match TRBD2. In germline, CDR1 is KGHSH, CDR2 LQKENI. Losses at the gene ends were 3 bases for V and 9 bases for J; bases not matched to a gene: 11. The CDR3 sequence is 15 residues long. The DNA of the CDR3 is TGTGCCAGCTCACCGGGGCTAGCGGTACAAGGTGAGCAGTTCTTC. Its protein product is CASSPGLAVQGEQFF.

The CDR3 region has the DNA TGTGCCAGCAGTGAAGTGGCGGAAAACTACGAGCAGTACTTC. Amino acids: CASSEVAENYEQYF. V usage is TRBV6-1 and J usage is TRBJ2-7; D is unclear. The CDR3 has 14 amino acids. Between the trimmed V and J ends, which lost 1 base and 3 bases, there was a span of 10 bases. Germline V CDR1 and CDR2: MNHNS, SASEGT.

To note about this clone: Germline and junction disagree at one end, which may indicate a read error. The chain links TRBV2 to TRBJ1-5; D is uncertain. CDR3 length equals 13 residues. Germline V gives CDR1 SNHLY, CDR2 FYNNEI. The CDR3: CASSGEGNRPQHF. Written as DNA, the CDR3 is TGTGCCAGCAGTGGGGAAGGGAATCGGCCCCAGCATTTT.

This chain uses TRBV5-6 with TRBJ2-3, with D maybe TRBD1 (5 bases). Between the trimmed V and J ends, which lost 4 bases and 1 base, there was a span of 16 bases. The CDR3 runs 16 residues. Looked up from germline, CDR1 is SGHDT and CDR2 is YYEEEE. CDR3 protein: CASSLRTTDRTDTQYF. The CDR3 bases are TGTGCCAGCAGCCTCCGGACGACAGACCGCACAGATACGCAGTATTTT. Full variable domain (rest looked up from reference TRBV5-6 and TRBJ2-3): DAGVTQSPTHLIKTRGQQVTLRCSPKSGHDTVSWYQQALGQGPQFIFQYYEEEERQRGNFPDRFSGHQFPNYSSELNVNALLLGDSALYLCASSLRTTDRTDTQYFGPGTRLTVL.

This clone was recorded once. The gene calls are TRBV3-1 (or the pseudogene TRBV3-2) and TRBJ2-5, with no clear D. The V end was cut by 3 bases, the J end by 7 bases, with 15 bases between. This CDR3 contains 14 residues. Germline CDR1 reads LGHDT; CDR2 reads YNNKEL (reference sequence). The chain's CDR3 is CASSQVSNAGTQYF. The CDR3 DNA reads TGTGCCAGCAGCCAGGTATCAAACGCTGGGACCCAGTACTTC.

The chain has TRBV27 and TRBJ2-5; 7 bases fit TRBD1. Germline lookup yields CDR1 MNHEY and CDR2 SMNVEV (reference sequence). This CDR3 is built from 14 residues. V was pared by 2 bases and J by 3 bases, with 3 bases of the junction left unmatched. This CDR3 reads CASSLRTGEETQYF. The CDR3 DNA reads TGTGCCAGCAGTTTACGTACAGGGGAAGAGACCCAGTACTTC.

The CDR3 region is CASKAESSGNTIYF. Here the CDR3 DNA reads TGTGCCTCCAAGGCGGAGAGCTCTGGAAACACCATATATTTT. This chain uses TRBV6-5 with TRBJ1-3; D call uncertain. The CDR3 runs 14 residues. Deletions cut 11 bases from V and 0 bases from J, with 14 bases between. Germline V lookup: CDR1 MNHEY, CDR2 SVGAGI.

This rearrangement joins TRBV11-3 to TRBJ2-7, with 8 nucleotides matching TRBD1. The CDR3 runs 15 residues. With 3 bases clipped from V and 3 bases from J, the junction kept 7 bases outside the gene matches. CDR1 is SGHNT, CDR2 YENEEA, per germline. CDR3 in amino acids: CASSLQGATLYEQYF. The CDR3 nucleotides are TGTGCCAGCAGCTTGCAGGGGGCCACTCTCTACGAGCAGTACTTC.

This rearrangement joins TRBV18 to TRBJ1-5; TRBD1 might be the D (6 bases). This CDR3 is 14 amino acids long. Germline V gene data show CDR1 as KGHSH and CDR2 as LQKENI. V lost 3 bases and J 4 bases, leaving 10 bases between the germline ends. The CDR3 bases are TGTGCCAGCTCACCTCGGCAGGGGAATCAGCCCCAGCATTTT. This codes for CASSPRQGNQPQHF.

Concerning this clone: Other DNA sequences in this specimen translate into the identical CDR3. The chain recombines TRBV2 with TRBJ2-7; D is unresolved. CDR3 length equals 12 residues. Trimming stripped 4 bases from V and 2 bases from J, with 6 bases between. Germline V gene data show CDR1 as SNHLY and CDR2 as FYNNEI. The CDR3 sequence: CASSAGPYEQYF. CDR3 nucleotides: TGTGCCAGCAGTGCCGGCCCCTACGAGCAGTACTTC.

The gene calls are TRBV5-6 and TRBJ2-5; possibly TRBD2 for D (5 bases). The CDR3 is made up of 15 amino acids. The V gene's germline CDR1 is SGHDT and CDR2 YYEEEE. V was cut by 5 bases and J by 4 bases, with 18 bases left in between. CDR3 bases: TGTGCCAGCAGTGCCGGGATTCTTCTACTAGAGACCCAGTACTTC. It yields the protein CASSAGILLLETQYF.

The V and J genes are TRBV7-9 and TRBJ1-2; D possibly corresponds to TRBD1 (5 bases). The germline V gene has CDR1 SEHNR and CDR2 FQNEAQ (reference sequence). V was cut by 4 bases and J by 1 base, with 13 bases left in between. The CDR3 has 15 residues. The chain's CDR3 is CASSSQGTDNYGYTF. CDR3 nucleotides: TGTGCCAGCAGCTCTCAAGGGACGGATAACTATGGCTACACCTTC.

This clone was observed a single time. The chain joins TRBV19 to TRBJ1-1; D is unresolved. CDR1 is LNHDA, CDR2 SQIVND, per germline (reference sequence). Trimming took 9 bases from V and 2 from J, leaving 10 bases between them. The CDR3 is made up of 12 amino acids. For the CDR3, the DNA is TGTGCCAGAATTGATATTAACACTGAAGCTTTCTTT. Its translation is CARIDINTEAFF.

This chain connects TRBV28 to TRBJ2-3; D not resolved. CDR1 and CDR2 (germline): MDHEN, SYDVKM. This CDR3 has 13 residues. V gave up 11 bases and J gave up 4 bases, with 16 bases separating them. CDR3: CAGRGSSSDTQYF. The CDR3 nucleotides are TGTGCCGGTCGTGGTAGTAGCTCAGATACGCAGTATTTT.

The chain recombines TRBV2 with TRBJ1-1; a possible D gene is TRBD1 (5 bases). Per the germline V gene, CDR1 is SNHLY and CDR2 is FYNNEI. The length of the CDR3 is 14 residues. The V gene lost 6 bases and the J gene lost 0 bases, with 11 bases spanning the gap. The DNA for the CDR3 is TGTGCCAGCAGCCTCCCAGGGCTGAACACTGAAGCTTTCTTT. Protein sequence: CASSLPGLNTEAFF.

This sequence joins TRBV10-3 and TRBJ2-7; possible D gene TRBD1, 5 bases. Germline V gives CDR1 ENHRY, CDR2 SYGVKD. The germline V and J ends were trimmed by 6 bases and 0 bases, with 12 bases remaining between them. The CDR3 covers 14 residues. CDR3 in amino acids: CAISRQPGSYEQYF. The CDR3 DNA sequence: TGTGCCATCAGCCGACAGCCTGGCTCCTACGAGCAGTACTTC.

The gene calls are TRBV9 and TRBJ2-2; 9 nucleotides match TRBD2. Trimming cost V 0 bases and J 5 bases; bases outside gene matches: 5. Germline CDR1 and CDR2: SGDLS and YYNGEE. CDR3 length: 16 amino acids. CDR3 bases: TGTGCCAGCAGCGTAGCCCAGCGGGGGGCGACCGGGGAGCTGTTTTTT. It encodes CASSVAQRGATGELFF.

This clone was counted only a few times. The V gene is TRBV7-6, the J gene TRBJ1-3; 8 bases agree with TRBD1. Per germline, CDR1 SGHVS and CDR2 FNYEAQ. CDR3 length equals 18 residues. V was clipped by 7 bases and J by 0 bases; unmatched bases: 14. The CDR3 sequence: CASTKGPTGDASGNTIYF. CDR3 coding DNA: TGTGCCAGCACTAAAGGGCCGACAGGGGACGCCTCTGGAAACACCATATATTTT.

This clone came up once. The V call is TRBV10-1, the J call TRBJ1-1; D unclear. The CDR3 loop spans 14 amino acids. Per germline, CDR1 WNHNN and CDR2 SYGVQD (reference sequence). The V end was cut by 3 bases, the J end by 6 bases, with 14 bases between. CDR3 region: CASSDLGLGAEAFF. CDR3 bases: TGCGCCAGCAGTGATCTGGGGTTAGGAGCTGAAGCTTTCTTT.